This T cell receptor (beta chain) stems from a study of cytomegalovirus exposure and HLA in healthy donors. Looking at the study overall: Earlier results showed 120 million or so unique TCR beta sequences derived from about 179 million T cells.

Trimming took 6 bases from V and 8 from J; bases not matched to a gene: 7. Germline CDR1 is MNHNS and CDR2 is SASEGT. There are 13 residues in the CDR3. Points on this clone: Its antigen is not known.

In the PCR, 60 Vbeta and 13 Jbeta primers were used. Assay used: immunoSEQ multiplex PCR; TCRdb lists only in-frame clones, some missing. The profile shows 100,000 to 150,000 clones, roughly 72% of them singletons. While unrecorded immune exposures were likely, the donors were nominally healthy when sampled. Overall study results and limits: By a later analysis, the bulk of CMV-associated TCR beta chains appeared HLA-restricted. Later analysis identified a missense DCLRE1C variant that was linked to TCR beta V- and J-gene trimming.

The chain joins TRBV6-1 to TRBJ1-1; 9 nucleotides match TRBD1. This clonotype was sampled from a man aged 40-49 years in good health and CMV-seropositive. Sequencing was done on a sample of PBMCs. CDR3 DNA sequence: TGTGCCAGCAGCCGTACGACAGGGGGGGAAGCTTTCTTT. Protein sequence: CASSRTTGGEAFF.